This T cell receptor beta chain was sequenced for a study of post-analysis software for immune sequencing data. Study-level information: Patients had relapsing-remitting, secondary progressive or progressive-relapsing multiple sclerosis; some lacked subtype.

General study points: Compared with controls, patients showed significantly lower normalized Chao1 diversity.

TCR beta libraries were prepared from cDNA with unique molecular identifiers. TCRdb ran MiXCR on the PCR reads and lists one entry per CDR3 protein. This sample carries approximately 730,000 distinct CDR3 sequences, about 45% of them seen once, and the ten largest clones take 4.9%. In this sample, this clonotype turned up a few times. Its antigen is undetermined. The sample comprised blood. This receptor was obtained from a girl aged 10 to 17 with multiple sclerosis.

CDR3 nucleotide sequence: TGTGCCAGCAGCCCACCCGGGGGCGGGTACAATGAGCAGTTCTTC. Its protein product is CASSPPGGGYNEQFF. The chain is built from TRBV7-9 and TRBJ2-1; either TRBD1 or TRBD2 may fit D (6 bases each). The V and J ends lost 5 bases and 4 bases respectively, with 15 bases between them. There are 15 residues in the CDR3. Germline lookup yields CDR1 SEHNR and CDR2 FQNEAQ (reference sequence).